The 9 T cell receptor beta chains below come from one sample, sequenced in a study of chemoradiotherapy in HPV16-positive cancers. Clones were sequenced by immunoSEQ multiplex PCR, and TCRdb holds only the in-frame ones, with some missing. Of some 22,000 clones detected, over 75% appear once; the ten largest clones hold 4.5% to 5%. The sample was blood, taken from a patient who underwent chemoradiotherapy. The receptors were gathered from a human donor with HPV-associated anogenital cancer.

This rearrangement joins TRBV7-8 to TRBJ2-3, with TRBD2 identical over 10 bases. With 3 bases clipped from V and 0 bases from J, the junction kept 3 bases outside the gene matches. The CDR3 extends over 16 amino acids. Germline V gene data show CDR1 as SGHVS and CDR2 as FQNEAQ. CDR3 sequence (DNA): TGTGCCAGCAGCTTTTCTAGCGGGGGAAGCACAGATACGCAGTATTTT. This sequence encodes CASSFSSGGSTDTQYF.

The chain has TRBV5-8 and TRBJ1-4; 7 bases align to TRBD1. V lost 4 bases to trimming and J lost 8 bases; unmatched junction nucleotides: 5. Germline CDR1 reads SGHTS; CDR2 reads YDEGEE. The CDR3 has 13 amino acids. The CDR3 bases are TGTGCCAGCAGCCTGATCAGGGGGGAAAAACTGTTTTTT. Translating it yields CASSLIRGEKLFF.

The chain couples TRBV11-2 to TRBJ1-1, with TRBD1 matching 10 bases. With 4 bases clipped from V and 4 bases from J, the junction kept 3 bases outside the gene matches. Germline-derived CDR1 and CDR2 are SGHAT and FQNNGV. The CDR3 extends over 14 amino acids. The DNA of the CDR3 is TGTGCCAGCAGCTCGAGGGACAGGGGCACTGAAGCTTTCTTT. Translating gives CASSSRDRGTEAFF.

The V and J genes are TRBV4-3 and TRBJ1-1; 8 nucleotides match TRBD1. Germline loops: CDR1 LGHNA, CDR2 YSLEER. J lost 0 bases, V lost 2 bases, and 8 bases had no gene match. This CDR3 is built from 17 residues. The CDR3 DNA sequence: TGCGCCAGCAGCCAAAAGATACAGGGGGGGGTGAACACTGAAGCTTTCTTT. It encodes CASSQKIQGGVNTEAFF.

As for this clone: The same CDR3 arises from other DNA sequences in this sample as well. This rearrangement joins TRBV4-1 to TRBJ1-5, with D possibly being TRBD1 (5 bases). Between the trimmed V and J ends, which lost 1 base and 4 bases, there was a span of 11 bases. The CDR3 extends over 15 amino acids. CDR1 MGHRA and CDR2 YSYEKL come from the germline V gene. CDR3 amino acids: CASSQVADRNQPQHF. The DNA for the CDR3 is TGCGCCAGCAGCCAAGTTGCCGACAGAAATCAGCCCCAGCATTTT.

CDR3 amino acids: CASTFNYGYTF. The DNA for the CDR3 is TGTGCCAGCACCTTCAACTATGGCTACACCTTC. J is TRBJ1-2 and V is TRBV5-6; no firm D call. Germline CDR1 is SGHDT and CDR2 is YYEEEE. This CDR3 comprises 11 residues. V lost 6 bases and J 2 bases, leaving 5 bases between the germline ends.

V gene TRBV10-1 combines with J gene TRBJ2-7, with TRBD1 matching over 8 bases. This CDR3 is built from 13 residues. V shed 4 bases and J 3 bases; nucleotides not matched to a gene: 2. The germline V gene encodes CDR1 WNHNN and CDR2 SYGVQD (reference sequence). The CDR3 DNA reads as TGCGCCAGCAGTGGGACAGGGATCTACGAGCAGTACTTC. Amino acids: CASSGTGIYEQYF.

The V gene is TRBV11-2, the J gene TRBJ2-5; 12 bases match TRBD2. CDR1 SGHAT and CDR2 FQNNGV come from the germline V gene. V lost 7 bases to trimming and J lost 4 bases; unmatched junction nucleotides: 13. CDR3 length: 17 residues. DNA of the CDR3: TGTGCCAGCACCCTGGGCGGACTAGCGGGATCTAGAGAGACCCAGTACTTC. Translation gives CASTLGGLAGSRETQYF.

The rearrangement links TRBV19 to TRBJ1-3, with D possibly TRBD1 on 5 matching bases. V lost 5 bases and J lost 6, with 11 bases in between. This CDR3 spans 13 amino acids. Germline CDR1 LNHDA, CDR2 SQIVND (reference sequence). CDR3 in amino acids: CASSPGLENTIYF. CDR3 in DNA: TGTGCCAGTAGTCCGGGACTCGAAAACACCATATATTTT.